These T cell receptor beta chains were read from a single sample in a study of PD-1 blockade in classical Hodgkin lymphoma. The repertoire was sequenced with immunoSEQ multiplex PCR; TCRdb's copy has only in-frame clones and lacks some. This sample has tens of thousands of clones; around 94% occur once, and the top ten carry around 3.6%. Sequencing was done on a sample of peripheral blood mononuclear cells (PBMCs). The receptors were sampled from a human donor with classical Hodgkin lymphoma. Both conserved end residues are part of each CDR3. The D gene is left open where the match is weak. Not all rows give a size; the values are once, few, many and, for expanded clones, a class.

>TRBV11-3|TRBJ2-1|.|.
TGTGCCAGCAGCTTAGGACTTTCGAGCTCCTACAATGAGCAGTTCTTC
CASSLGLSSSYNEQFF
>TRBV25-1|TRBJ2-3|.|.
TGTGCCAGCAGTGAAGGGGCTAGCAGGTCTAGCACAGATACGCAGTATTTT
CASSEGASRSSTDTQYF
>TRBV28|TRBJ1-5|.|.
TGTGCCAGCAGTTTATTGGGTAATCAGCCCCAGCATTTT
CASSLLGNQPQHF
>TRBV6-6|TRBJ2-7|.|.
TGTGCCAGCAGTTCGCTATCAGGGGCCCCCTACGAGCAGTACTTC
CASSSLSGAPYEQYF
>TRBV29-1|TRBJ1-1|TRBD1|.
TGCAGCGTTAAGGAGGGGGCTCTCTCTGAAGCTTTCTTT
CSVKEGALSEAFF
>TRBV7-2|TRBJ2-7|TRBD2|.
TGTGCCAGCAGCCTCCTCGCGGGAGGACCTGACTTCTCCTACGAGCAGTACTTC
CASSLLAGGPDFSYEQYF
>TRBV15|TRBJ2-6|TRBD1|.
TGTGCCACCCGACAGGGGATCCTCTCTGGGGCCAACGTCCTGACTTTC
CATRQGILSGANVLTF
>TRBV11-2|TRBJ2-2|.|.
TGTGCCAGCAGCTTAGTTGGGACGGGGGCGGCCAACACCGGGGAGCTGTTTTTT
CASSLVGTGAANTGELFF
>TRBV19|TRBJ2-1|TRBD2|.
TGTGCCAGTAGTAGACAGTTAGCGGGGCGCTCCTACAATGAGCAGTTCTTC
CASSRQLAGRSYNEQFF
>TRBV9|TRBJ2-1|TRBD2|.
TGTGCCAGCAGCGTAGAGGGACTAGCGGGAGGGGGGCAGTTCTTC
CASSVEGLAGGGQFF
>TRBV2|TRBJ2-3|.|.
TGTGCCAGCAGGAGGGACTTTCCAACCTCCACAGATACGCAGTATTTT
CASRRDFPTSTDTQYF
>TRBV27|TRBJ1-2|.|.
TGTGCCAGCAGAGCCCGGGGGGGATCTGCCTATAACTATGGCTACACCTTC
CASRARGGSAYNYGYTF
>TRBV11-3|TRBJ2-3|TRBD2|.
TGTGCCAGCAGCTTAGGGGGACTAGCGGGAATAGATACGCAGTATTTT
CASSLGGLAGIDTQYF
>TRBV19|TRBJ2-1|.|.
TGTGCCAGTAGTGATGGGCGGTTGGGGAGCTCCTACAATGAGCAGTTCTTC
CASSDGRLGSSYNEQFF
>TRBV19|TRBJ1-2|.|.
TGTGCCAGTATGGGTTCGGACTATGGCTACACCTTC
CASMGSDYGYTF
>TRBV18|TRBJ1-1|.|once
TGTGCCAGCTCACCGCGGGACACCTATGAAGCTTTCTTT
CASSPRDTYEAFF
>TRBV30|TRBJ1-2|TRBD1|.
TGTGCCTGGAGTGGATTCTGGACAGGGGTGTACAACTATGGCTACACCTTC
CAWSGFWTGVYNYGYTF
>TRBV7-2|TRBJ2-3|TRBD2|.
TGTGCCAGCTCAAATAGCGGGAGGAGTGGTGGTACGCAGTATTTT
CASSNSGRSGGTQYF
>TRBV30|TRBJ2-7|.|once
TGTGCCTGGAGTATTGGCCTGGGGGCCTACGAGCAGTACTTC
CAWSIGLGAYEQYF
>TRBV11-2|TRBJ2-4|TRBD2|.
TGTGCCAGCAGCTTAGGTGGGGGGGACAAAAACATTCAGTACTTC
CASSLGGGDKNIQYF
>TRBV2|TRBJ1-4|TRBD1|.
TGTGCCAGCTCATATACAGGGGCAACTAATGAAAAACTGTTTTTT
CASSYTGATNEKLFF
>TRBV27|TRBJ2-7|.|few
TGTGCCAGCCGCCGGACAGTAGGCTACGAGCAGTACTTC
CASRRTVGYEQYF
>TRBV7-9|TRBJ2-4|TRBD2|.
TGTGCCAGCAGCTCTAGCGTCTCCGGGGCGGGAGTCGCCAAAAACATTCAGTACTTC
CASSSSVSGAGVAKNIQYF
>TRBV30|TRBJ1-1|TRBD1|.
TGTGCCTGGAGTGTACAGGGGGCTTCTTTCTTT
CAWSVQGASFF
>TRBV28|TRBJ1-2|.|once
TGTGCCAGCAGCCGGGCAGGACAGTTTGTCTATGGCTACACCTTC
CASSRAGQFVYGYTF
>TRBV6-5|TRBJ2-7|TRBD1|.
TGTGCCAGCAGTTACTCGGGACAGCTCTCCTACGAGCAGTACTTC
CASSYSGQLSYEQYF
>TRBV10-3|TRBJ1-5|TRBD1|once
TGTGCCATCAGTGGGTCCCGGACAGGGGGCGGTCAGCCCCAGCATTTT
CAISGSRTGGGQPQHF
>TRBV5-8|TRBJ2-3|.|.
TGTGCCAGCAGCTTGGGTTGGGGGAATCGAGATACGCAGTATTTT
CASSLGWGNRDTQYF
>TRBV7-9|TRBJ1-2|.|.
TGTGCCAGCAGTAGACCAGGGACTACTGATACCTTC
CASSRPGTTDTF
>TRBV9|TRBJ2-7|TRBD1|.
TGTGCCAGCAGCGTAGCTGGGACAGGGGGGCCCTACGAGCAGTACTTC
CASSVAGTGGPYEQYF
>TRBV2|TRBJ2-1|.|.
TGTGCCAGGACTACGGGGTGGACCAATGAGCAGTTCTTC
CARTTGWTNEQFF
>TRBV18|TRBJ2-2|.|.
TGTGCCAGCTCACCACTTCGGGTAACTCTCGGCGGGGAGCTGTTTTTT
CASSPLRVTLGGELFF
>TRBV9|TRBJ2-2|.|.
TGTGCCAGCAGCGTAGGACGTGCGGGGGAGCTGTTTTTT
CASSVGRAGELFF
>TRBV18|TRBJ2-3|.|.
TGTGCCAGCTCGGGGTTAGGGACCGCAGATACGCAGTATTTT
CASSGLGTADTQYF
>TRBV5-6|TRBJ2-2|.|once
TGTGCCAGCAGCTTGGGTTCTGTGACCGGGGAGCTGTTTTTT
CASSLGSVTGELFF
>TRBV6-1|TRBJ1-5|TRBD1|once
TGTGCCAGCAGTGAAGAGAGACAGGGGAGGCAGCCCCAGCATTTT
CASSEERQGRQPQHF